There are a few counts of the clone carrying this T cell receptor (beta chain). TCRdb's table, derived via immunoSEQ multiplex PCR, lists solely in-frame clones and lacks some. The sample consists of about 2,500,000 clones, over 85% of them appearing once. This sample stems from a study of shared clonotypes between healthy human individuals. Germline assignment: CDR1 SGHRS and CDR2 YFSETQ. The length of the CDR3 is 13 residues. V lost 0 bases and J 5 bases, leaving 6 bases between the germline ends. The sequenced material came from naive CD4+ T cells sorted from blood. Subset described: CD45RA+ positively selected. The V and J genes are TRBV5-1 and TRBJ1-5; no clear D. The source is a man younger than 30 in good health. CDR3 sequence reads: CASSLASDQPQHF. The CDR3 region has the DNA TGCGCCAGCAGCTTGGCAAGTGATCAGCCCCAGCATTTT. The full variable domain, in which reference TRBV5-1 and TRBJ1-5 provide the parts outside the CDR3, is KAGVTQTPRYLIKTRGQQVTLSCSPISGHRSVSWYQQTPGQGLQFLFEYFSETQRNKGNFPGRFSGRQFSNSRSEMNVSTLELGDSALYLCASSLASDQPQHFGDGTRLSIL.